This T cell receptor (beta chain) was obtained from a study of blood T cell repertoires in COVID-19. Study information: In each case, the material was cDNA or gDNA derived from T cells, B-cell-depleted T cells, or PBMCs.

Clinical history reported by participants formed the basis on which cohorts were assigned. Profiled with immunoSEQ multiplex PCR; TCRdb holds only in-frame clones, not every one. This sample has 250,000 to 350,000 clones, with 90% found just once. The CDR3 is 14 residues long. CDR1 and CDR2 from the germline V gene are SGHVS and FNYEAQ. V was trimmed by 7 bases and J by 3 bases, leaving 12 bases between them. The source of this sequence is a woman in her 30s who had recovered from COVID-19. The genes are TRBV7-6 and TRBJ2-2; D call uncertain. Source material: PBMCs or T cells enriched from blood (not recorded which). The CDR3 spells CASTPRLDTGELFF. Written as DNA, the CDR3 is TGTGCCAGCACCCCGCGCTTGGACACCGGGGAGCTGTTTTTT.